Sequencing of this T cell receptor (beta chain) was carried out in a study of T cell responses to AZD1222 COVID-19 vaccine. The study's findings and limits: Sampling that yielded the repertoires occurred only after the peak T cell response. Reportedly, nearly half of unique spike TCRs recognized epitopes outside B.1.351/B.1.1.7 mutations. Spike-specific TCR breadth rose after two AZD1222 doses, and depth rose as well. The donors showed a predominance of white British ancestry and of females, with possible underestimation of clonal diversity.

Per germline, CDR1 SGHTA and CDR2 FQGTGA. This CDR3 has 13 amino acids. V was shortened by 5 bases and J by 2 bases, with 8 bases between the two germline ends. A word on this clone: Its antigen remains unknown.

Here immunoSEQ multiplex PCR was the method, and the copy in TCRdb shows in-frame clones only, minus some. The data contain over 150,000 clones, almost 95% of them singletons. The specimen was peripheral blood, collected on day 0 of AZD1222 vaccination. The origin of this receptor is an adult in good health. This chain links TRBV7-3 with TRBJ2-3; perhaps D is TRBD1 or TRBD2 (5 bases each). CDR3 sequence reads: CASSGGSTDTQYF. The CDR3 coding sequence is TGTGCCAGCAGCGGGGGATCCACAGATACGCAGTATTTT.